The 28 T cell receptor beta chains in this list originate from one sample, sequenced in a study of T cells after yellow fever vaccination. TCRdb re-called the 5' RACE reads with MiXCR, one entry per CDR3 protein. Of 450,000 to 600,000 distinct CDR3 sequences listed, about a sixth are singletons. Material: PBMCs, obtained roughly 5 days after the first yellow fever vaccination. The receptors derive from a man aged 18 to 29 who received the YFV17D yellow fever vaccine.

The sample holds a few counts of this clonotype. V usage is TRBV6-1 and J usage is TRBJ1-1, with a weak D call TRBD1 (5 bases). The germline CDR1 and CDR2 sequences are MNHNS and SASEGT. The CDR3 is made up of 14 amino acids. Trimming pared 3 bases from V and 4 bases from J, leaving 12 bases between. The CDR3 bases are TGTGCCAGCAGTGAGCGGTGGGGGGGCACTGAAGCTTTCTTT. Translated, it gives CASSERWGGTEAFF.

J is TRBJ2-2 and V is TRBV3-1; no firm D call. The CDR3 loop spans 15 amino acids. Germline lookup yields CDR1 LGHDT and CDR2 YNNKEL (reference sequence). With 1 base removed from V and 4 bases from J, the gap between germline ends came to 10 bases. As DNA, the CDR3 is TGTGCCAGCAGCCAAGGTTCCGGGTTCACCGGGGAGCTGTTTTTT. It translates to CASSQGSGFTGELFF. Filled out from reference TRBV3-1 and TRBJ2-2, the complete variable domain reads DTAVSQTPKYLVTQMGNDKSIKCEQNLGHDTMYWYKQDSKKFLKIMFSYNNKELIINETVPNRFSPKSPDKAHLNLHINSLELGDSAVYFCASSQGSGFTGELFFGEGSRLTVL.

The rearrangement joins TRBV4-3 to TRBJ2-4, with D hard to call. The V end lost 3 bases, the J end lost 6 bases, and 6 bases lay between the germline ends. The V gene's germline CDR1 is LGHNA and CDR2 YSLEER. This CDR3 comprises 12 residues. In DNA, the CDR3 is TGCGCCAGCAGCCATGAAAGAAACATTCAGTACTTC. It yields the protein CASSHERNIQYF.

V gene TRBV29-1 combines with J gene TRBJ2-5; D not resolved. Per the germline V gene, CDR1 is SQVTM and CDR2 is ANQGSEA. There are 12 residues in the CDR3. V dropped 6 bases and J dropped 1 base, with 9 bases sitting between them. The CDR3 region is CSVGWSQETQYF. The CDR3 DNA reads TGCAGCGTGGGATGGAGCCAAGAGACCCAGTACTTC.

The sample holds a few counts of this clonotype. This chain uses TRBV29-1 with TRBJ2-5; weak D call: TRBD2 (6 bases). The CDR3 extends over 12 amino acids. V was cut by 7 bases and J by 5 bases, with 14 bases left in between. Germline loops: CDR1 SQVTM, CDR2 ANQGSEA. The CDR3 is CSATSGFETQYF. In nucleotides, the CDR3 is TGCAGCGCCACAAGCGGGTTTGAGACCCAGTACTTC.

The rearrangement uses TRBV4-1 and TRBJ1-5; maybe TRBD1 (5 bases). The V and J ends lost 1 base and 2 bases respectively, with 12 bases between them. The CDR3 consists of 16 residues. CDR1 is MGHRA and CDR2 is YSYEKL in the germline V gene. The CDR3 DNA is TGCGCCAGCAGCCAAGGGGGACTCCTCGGCAATCAGCCCCAGCATTTT. This translates into CASSQGGLLGNQPQHF.

The J gene is TRBJ1-1, the V gene TRBV11-1; D perhaps matches TRBD1 (6 bases). Between the trimmed V and J ends, which lost 5 bases and 6 bases, there was a span of 13 bases. In germline, CDR1 is SGHAT, CDR2 FQDESV (reference sequence). The CDR3 is 13 residues long. This CDR3 is CASSLGQFAEAFF. DNA for the CDR3: TGTGCCAGCAGCCTAGGACAGTTCGCTGAAGCTTTCTTT.

The genes are TRBV7-9 and TRBJ2-7; D unclear. Deletions cut 1 base from V and 5 bases from J, with 12 bases between. The CDR3 runs 14 residues. Germline CDR1 reads SEHNR; CDR2 reads FQNEAQ (reference sequence). CDR3 protein: CASSLVGVEDEQYF. DNA of the CDR3: TGTGCCAGCAGCTTAGTTGGGGTTGAGGACGAGCAGTACTTC.

The genes are TRBV11-2 and TRBJ2-3; 7 nucleotides align to TRBD2. There are 16 residues in the CDR3. The germline gives CDR1 SGHAT, CDR2 FQNNGV. The V segment lost 5 bases and the J segment 0 bases; nucleotides outside the gene matches: 8. This CDR3 reads CASSRAGGLSTDTQYF. The DNA for the CDR3 is TGTGCCAGCAGCAGAGCCGGGGGGTTGAGCACAGATACGCAGTATTTT.

The chain is built from TRBV6-5 and TRBJ2-1; D is possibly TRBD1 (5 bases). This CDR3 spans 15 amino acids. Deletions cut 8 bases from V and 4 bases from J, with 18 bases between. Germline V gives CDR1 MNHEY, CDR2 SVGAGI. The CDR3 protein is CASQKRGSRYNEQFF. The CDR3 DNA follows: TGTGCCAGCCAAAAAAGGGGCAGCAGATACAATGAGCAGTTCTTC.

In its sample, this clonotype was seen a few times. J is TRBJ2-1 and V is TRBV7-4, with 10 bases aligning to TRBD2. In germline, CDR1 is SGHVT, CDR2 SQSDAQ. The CDR3 covers 15 residues. Trimming cost V 1 base and J 3 bases; bases outside gene matches: 0. The CDR3 loop reads CASSLERGGYNEQFF. The DNA of the CDR3 is TGTGCCAGCAGCTTAGAGCGGGGGGGCTACAATGAGCAGTTCTTC.

This clonotype occurred a few times. The CDR3 is CASSLLPQEETQYF. CDR3 DNA: TGTGCCAGCAGTTTACTTCCACAGGAAGAGACCCAGTACTTC. The chain joins TRBV12-3 or TRBV12-4 to TRBJ2-5; possibly TRBD1 for D (5 bases). V was clipped by 2 bases and J by 3 bases, with 10 bases between them. This CDR3 is built from 14 residues.

This clonotype was detected many times. V is TRBV20-1 and J is TRBJ1-6, with TRBD1 identical over 10 bases. Germline CDR1 reads DFQATT; CDR2 reads SNEGSKA (reference sequence). Trimming removed 5 bases from V and 7 bases from J; junction bases left unmatched: 5. This CDR3 is 14 amino acids long. The CDR3 bases are TGCAGTGCTCCGACAGGGGGCATAAATTCACCCCTCCACTTT. Translation: CSAPTGGINSPLHF.

This clonotype was detected a few times. The junction differs from germline at one of its ends, possibly a read error. V usage is TRBV7-2 and J usage is TRBJ2-7; 8 bases line up with TRBD2. Looked up from germline, CDR1 is SGHTA and CDR2 is FQGNSA. This CDR3 has 12 amino acids. The CDR3 loop is CASSTLGLAGFF. The CDR3 DNA reads TGTGCCAGCAGCACGCTTGGATTAGCGGGGTTCTTC.

This clonotype came up a few times. The chain joins TRBV29-1 to TRBJ2-3, with D possibly TRBD1 on 7 matching bases. In germline, CDR1 is SQVTM, CDR2 ANQGSEA. V shed 4 bases and J shed 5 bases, with 34 bases lying between them. The CDR3 covers 20 residues. CDR3 bases: TGCAGCGTTGGTGGCCTATTCAGGGGGACACGGGGAGGTACCGAAGATACGCAGTATTTT. It is translated as CSVGGLFRGTRGGTEDTQYF.

The chain couples TRBV4-1 to TRBJ1-5; D is possibly TRBD1 (6 bases). The V end lost 2 bases, the J end lost 11 bases, and 13 bases lay between the germline ends. The CDR3 contains 13 residues. CDR1 MGHRA and CDR2 YSYEKL come from the germline V gene. The CDR3 protein is CASSQTGSKTQHF. The CDR3 region has the DNA TGCGCCAGCAGCCAAACAGGGTCGAAGACCCAGCATTTT.

This clonotype occurred a few times. The genes are TRBV19 and TRBJ2-3, with 9 bases that match TRBD2. CDR3 length: 15 amino acids. Germline loops: CDR1 LNHDA, CDR2 SQIVND (reference sequence). The ends lost 6 bases at V and 1 base at J; junction bases unmatched: 5. CDR3 region: CASRFSGGRTDTQYF. Here the CDR3 DNA reads TGTGCCAGTAGATTTAGCGGGGGCCGCACAGATACGCAGTATTTT. The whole variable domain, filled in from reference TRBV19 and TRBJ2-3, reads DGGITQSPKYLFRKEGQNVTLSCEQNLNHDAMYWYRQDPGQGLRLIYYSQIVNDFQKGDIAEGYSVSREKKESFPLTVTSAQKNPTAFYLCASRFSGGRTDTQYFGPGTRLTVL.

V gene TRBV6-5 combines with J gene TRBJ2-3, with TRBD2 as a possible D gene (7 bases). Trimming cost V 5 bases and J 6 bases, with 24 bases left between them. The germline V gene encodes CDR1 MNHEY and CDR2 SVGAGI. CDR3 length: 17 residues. CDR3 bases: TGTGCCAGCAGTAACACCCAGGGAGGGGGGGGCCTTGATACGCAGTATTTT. Translating gives CASSNTQGGGGLDTQYF.

There are a few counts of this clonotype. The V and J genes are TRBV27 and TRBJ1-2; a possible D gene is TRBD1 (6 bases). Trimming removed 5 bases from V and 5 bases from J, with 21 bases in between. This CDR3 is 16 amino acids long. CDR1 is MNHEY and CDR2 is SMNVEV in the germline V gene (reference sequence). The CDR3 loop is CASSPRRVPDRYGYTF. DNA for the CDR3: TGTGCCAGCAGTCCCCGACGGGTTCCGGACAGATATGGCTACACCTTC.

This chain links TRBV5-1 with TRBJ1-1; TRBD1 is a possible D gene (6 bases). Germline loops: CDR1 SGHRS, CDR2 YFSETQ. The V end lost 4 bases, the J end lost 3 bases, and 16 bases lay between the germline ends. The CDR3 is 15 residues long. The CDR3 DNA is TGCGCCAGCAGCCTCTACAGGGTAGAGGACACTGAAGCTTTCTTT. Its protein is CASSLYRVEDTEAFF.

The rearrangement joins TRBV20-1 to TRBJ2-3, with D perhaps matching TRBD2 (6 bases). The CDR3 length is 15 residues. V shed 4 bases and J shed 0 bases, with 14 bases lying between them. Germline V gene data show CDR1 as DFQATT and CDR2 as SNEGSKA (reference sequence). CDR3 sequence: CSAINGGPSTDTQYF. The DNA for the CDR3 is TGCAGTGCTATAAACGGGGGACCTAGCACAGATACGCAGTATTTT.

The CDR3 protein is CATLRGGLTGELFF. CDR3 DNA sequence: TGTGCCACCCTCCGGGGGGGCCTAACCGGGGAGCTGTTTTTT. The chain couples TRBV6-1 to TRBJ2-2; 8 nucleotides line up with TRBD2. The CDR3 extends over 14 amino acids. Losses at the gene ends were 10 bases for V and 5 bases for J; bases not matched to a gene: 9. CDR1 and CDR2 (germline): MNHNS, SASEGT.

This clonotype was observed a few times. The chain has TRBV7-2 and TRBJ2-5; perhaps TRBD1 as D (5 bases). V was cut by 4 bases and J by 5 bases, with 14 bases left in between. The V gene's germline CDR1 is SGHTA and CDR2 FQGNSA. The CDR3 extends over 14 amino acids. Here the CDR3 reads CASSSQGIGETQYF. The DNA of the CDR3 is TGTGCCAGCAGCTCCCAGGGAATAGGGGAGACCCAGTACTTC.

This chain links TRBV20-1 with TRBJ2-7; 7 bases are shared with TRBD1. This CDR3 has 15 residues. After removal of 5 bases from V and 2 bases from J, the junction contained 12 bases not matched to a gene. Germline values: CDR1 DFQATT, CDR2 SNEGSKA (reference sequence). DNA for the CDR3: TGCAGTGCTCAAAACCGGGACAGCGCTACCTACGAGCAGTACTTC. This sequence encodes CSAQNRDSATYEQYF.

This clonotype came up many times. The chain combines TRBV5-1 with TRBJ2-1; 9 nucleotides match TRBD2. Germline CDR1 SGHRS, CDR2 YFSETQ. Trimming cost V 6 bases and J 8 bases; bases outside gene matches: 6. There are 13 residues in the CDR3. CDR3 nucleotides: TGCGCCAGCAAGCTAGCGGGGTTGGATGAGCAGTTCTTC. Its protein product is CASKLAGLDEQFF.

This clonotype was seen more than once but under ten times. This sequence joins TRBV12-3 or TRBV12-4 and TRBJ1-3, with 7 bases identical to TRBD1. V lost 9 bases to trimming and J lost 1 base; unmatched junction nucleotides: 12. The CDR3 is 16 residues long. The CDR3 region is CASSGTVLYSGNTIYF. CDR3 nucleotide sequence: TGTGCCAGTTCCGGGACAGTACTATATTCTGGAAACACCATATATTTT.

The rearrangement uses TRBV5-1 and TRBJ2-1; no definite D call. Per the germline V gene, CDR1 is SGHRS and CDR2 is YFSETQ. CDR3 length equals 12 residues. Trimming cost V 4 bases and J 8 bases, with 10 bases left between them. The CDR3 spells CASSHAWDEQFF. The CDR3 coding sequence is TGCGCCAGCAGCCACGCGTGGGATGAGCAGTTCTTC.

This clonotype was recorded a few times. The chain uses TRBV9 and TRBJ2-1; tentatively, D is TRBD1 (6 bases). Trimming removed 7 bases from V and 9 bases from J, with 20 bases in between. This CDR3 contains 14 residues. CDR1 and CDR2 (germline): SGDLS, YYNGEE. This CDR3 is CASVRGGKGGEQFF. The CDR3 bases are TGTGCCAGCGTTCGAGGGGGTAAGGGTGGTGAGCAGTTCTTC.